This T cell receptor beta chain was documented in a study of T cell responses to AZD1222 COVID-19 vaccine. Study results and limitations: Epitopes outside B.1.351 and B.1.1.7 mutated regions reportedly drew nearly half of spike TCRs. The repertoires were collected only after the peak T cell response.

TCRdb's copy holds only in-frame clones and misses some; the assay was immunoSEQ multiplex PCR. The sample has about 73,000 clones, 80% to 90% seen once. Points on this clone: Its cognate antigen is unknown.

Germline V CDR1 and CDR2: SEHNR, FQNEAQ (reference sequence). This CDR3 contains 14 residues. Trimming pared 4 bases from V and 3 bases from J, leaving 12 bases between. Sequencing used peripheral blood, obtained 28 days after the second AZD1222 dose. The chain recombines TRBV7-9 with TRBJ1-1; D might be TRBD1 (5 bases). The receptor comes from an adult who received the AZD1222 COVID-19 vaccine. The DNA of the CDR3 is TGTGCCAGCAGCTCCCCCGGGGGGTACACTGAAGCTTTCTTT. Protein: CASSSPGGYTEAFF.